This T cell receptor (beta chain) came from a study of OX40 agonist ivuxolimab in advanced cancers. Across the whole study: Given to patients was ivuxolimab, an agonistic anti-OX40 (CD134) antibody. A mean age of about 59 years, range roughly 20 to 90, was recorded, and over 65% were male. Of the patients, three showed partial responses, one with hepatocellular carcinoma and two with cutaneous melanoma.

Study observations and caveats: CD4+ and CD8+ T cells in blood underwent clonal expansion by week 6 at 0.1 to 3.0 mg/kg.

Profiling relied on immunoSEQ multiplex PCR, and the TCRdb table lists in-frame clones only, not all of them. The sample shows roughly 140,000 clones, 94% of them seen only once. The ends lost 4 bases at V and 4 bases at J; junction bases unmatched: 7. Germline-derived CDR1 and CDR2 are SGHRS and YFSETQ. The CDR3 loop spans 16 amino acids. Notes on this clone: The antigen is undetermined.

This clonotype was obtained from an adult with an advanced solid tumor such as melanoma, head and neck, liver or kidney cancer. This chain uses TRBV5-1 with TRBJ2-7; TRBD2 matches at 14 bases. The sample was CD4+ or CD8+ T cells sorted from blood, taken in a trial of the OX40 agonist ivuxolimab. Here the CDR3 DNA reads TGCGCCAGCAGCGGGGGACTAGCGGGAGTTTCGTACGAGCAGTACTTC. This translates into CASSGGLAGVSYEQYF.